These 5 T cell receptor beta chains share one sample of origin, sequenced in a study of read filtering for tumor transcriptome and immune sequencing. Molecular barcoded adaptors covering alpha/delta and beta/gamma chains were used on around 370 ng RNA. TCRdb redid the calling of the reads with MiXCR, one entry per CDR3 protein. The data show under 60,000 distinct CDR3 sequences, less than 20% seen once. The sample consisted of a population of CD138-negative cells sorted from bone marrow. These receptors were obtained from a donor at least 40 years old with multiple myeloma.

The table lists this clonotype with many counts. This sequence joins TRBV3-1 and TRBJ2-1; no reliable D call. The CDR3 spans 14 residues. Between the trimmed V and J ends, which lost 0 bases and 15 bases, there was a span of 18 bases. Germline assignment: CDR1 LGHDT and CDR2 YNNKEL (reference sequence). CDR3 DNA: TGTGCCAGCAGCCAAGATTACGGATCTGGATACCCGTTCTTC. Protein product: CASSQDYGSGYPFF.

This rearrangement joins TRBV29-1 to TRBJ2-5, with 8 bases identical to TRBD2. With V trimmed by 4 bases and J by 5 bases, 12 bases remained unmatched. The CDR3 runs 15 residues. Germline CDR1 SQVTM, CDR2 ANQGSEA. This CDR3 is CSVGGTSGLPETQYF. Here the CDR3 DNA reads TGCAGCGTTGGAGGTACTAGCGGCCTCCCCGAGACCCAGTACTTC.

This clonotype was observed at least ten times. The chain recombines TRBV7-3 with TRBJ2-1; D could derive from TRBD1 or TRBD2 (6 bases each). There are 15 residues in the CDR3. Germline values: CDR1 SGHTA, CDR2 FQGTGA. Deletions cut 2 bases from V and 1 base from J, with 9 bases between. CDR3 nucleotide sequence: TGTGCCAGCAGCTTATCGGGGGCGTCCTACAATGAGCAGTTCTTC. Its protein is CASSLSGASYNEQFF. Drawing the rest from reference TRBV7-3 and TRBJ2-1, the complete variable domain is GAGVSQTPSNKVTEKGKYVELRCDPISGHTALYWYRQSLGQGPEFLIYFQGTGAADDSGLPNDRFFAVRPEGSVSTLKIQRTERGDSAVYLCASSLSGASYNEQFFGPGTRLTVL.

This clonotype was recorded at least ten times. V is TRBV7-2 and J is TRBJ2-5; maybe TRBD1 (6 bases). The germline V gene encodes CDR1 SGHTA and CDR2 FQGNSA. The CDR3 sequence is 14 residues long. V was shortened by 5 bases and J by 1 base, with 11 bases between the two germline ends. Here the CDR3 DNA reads TGTGCCAGCAGCCCCAGGGGCCCCCAAGAGACCCAGTACTTC. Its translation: CASSPRGPQETQYF. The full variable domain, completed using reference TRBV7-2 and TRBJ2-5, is GAGVSQSPSNKVTEKGKDVELRCDPISGHTALYWYRQSLGQGLEFLIYFQGNSAPDKSGLPSDRFSAERTGGSVSTLTIQRTQQEDSAVYLCASSPRGPQETQYFGPGTRLLVL.

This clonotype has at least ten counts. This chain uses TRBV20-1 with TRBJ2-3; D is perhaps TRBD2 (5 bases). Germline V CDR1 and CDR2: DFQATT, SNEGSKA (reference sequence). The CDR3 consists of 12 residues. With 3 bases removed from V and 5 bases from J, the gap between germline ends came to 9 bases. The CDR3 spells CSASGIEDTQYF. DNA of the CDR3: TGCAGTGCTAGCGGGATTGAAGATACGCAGTATTTT.